The present T cell receptor (beta chain) was sequenced within a study of blood T cell repertoires in COVID-19. Background on the study: The study drew acute and convalescent COVID-19 samples from the United States, Italy and Spain. From T cells, B-cell-depleted T cells, or PBMCs came the material, which was cDNA or gDNA.

The assay was immunoSEQ multiplex PCR, and TCRdb's table has in-frame clones only and misses some. The repertoire consists of approximately 82,000 clones, with 80% to 90% occurring once and the leading ten covering more than 10%. This sequence was found in a human donor in a cohort sampled during active COVID-19. What was sequenced was peripheral blood.

DNA of the CDR3: TGTGCCAGCAGTTATAGAGGACTAGCGGAAAAGCAGTACTTC. It encodes CASSYRGLAEKQYF. The V call is TRBV6-5, the J call TRBJ2-7; 10 nucleotides align to TRBD2. Germline V gene lookup returns CDR1 MNHEY and CDR2 SVGAGI. The CDR3 covers 14 residues. V was pared by 3 bases and J by 8 bases, with 7 bases of the junction left unmatched.